Listed below are T cell receptor beta chains from one sample, sequenced in a study of blood T cells in healthy people across ages. In TCRdb, the 5' RACE reads were re-called with MiXCR into one record per CDR3 protein. Here the sample spans about 1 million distinct CDR3 sequences, more than 35% being singletons. Sequencing was done on a sample of blood. All receptors come from a woman aged 55-70 years in good health. Each CDR3 is given with its conserved first and last residue. The D gene is left open where the match is weak. For some rows the clone size is stated as once, few or many, or as a class when expanded; others skip it.

V: TRBV20-1; size: NA; D: TRBD1; J: TRBJ2-5; CDR3: CSARVGGQGSREQYF; DNA: TGCAGTGCTAGAGTTGGGGGACAGGGGTCCAGGGAGCAGTACTTC
V: TRBV6-5; size: NA; D: NA; J: TRBJ2-1; CDR3: CASSYPEGDEQFF; DNA: TGTGCCAGCAGTTACCCAGAGGGCGATGAGCAGTTCTTC
V: TRBV12-3/TRBV12-4; size: NA; D: NA; J: TRBJ1-5; CDR3: CASSLDRSSQPQHF; DNA: TGTGCCAGCAGCCTAGACAGGAGTTCACAGCCCCAGCATTTT
V: TRBV11-2; size: NA; D: NA; J: TRBJ2-7; CDR3: CASSPPRRAAYEQYF; DNA: TGTGCCAGCAGCCCACCGCGGCGGGCTGCCTACGAGCAGTACTTC
V: TRBV29-1; size: few; D: TRBD2; J: TRBJ2-7; CDR3: CSAWTSRYEQYF; DNA: TGCAGCGCCTGGACTAGCAGGTACGAGCAGTACTTC
V: TRBV2; size: NA; D: NA; J: TRBJ2-1; CDR3: CASSSRTHSYNEQFF; DNA: TGTGCCAGCAGTAGTAGGACCCACTCCTACAATGAGCAGTTCTTC
V: TRBV6-5; size: NA; D: NA; J: TRBJ2-3; CDR3: CASTERGGSTDTQYF; DNA: TGTGCCAGCACCGAACGTGGGGGGAGCACAGATACGCAGTATTTT
V: TRBV3-1; size: NA; D: NA; J: TRBJ2-4; CDR3: CASSPSKNIQYF; DNA: TGTGCCAGCAGCCCCTCCAAAAACATTCAGTACTTC
V: TRBV5-1; size: once; D: NA; J: TRBJ2-3; CDR3: CASSLVGQTDTQYF; DNA: TGCGCCAGCAGCTTGGTGGGTCAGACAGATACGCAGTATTTT
V: TRBV12-3/TRBV12-4; size: NA; D: NA; J: TRBJ2-1; CDR3: CASMAGGDEQFF; DNA: TGTGCCAGCATGGCAGGGGGGGATGAGCAGTTCTTC
V: TRBV5-1; size: NA; D: NA; J: TRBJ2-1; CDR3: CASSLVVTLGGEQFF; DNA: TGCGCCAGCAGCTTGGTGGTCACCTTAGGCGGTGAGCAGTTCTTC
V: TRBV29-1; size: NA; D: TRBD2; J: TRBJ2-1; CDR3: CSVEDVGGLIDEQFF; DNA: TGCAGCGTTGAAGATGTGGGGGGGTTAATCGATGAGCAGTTCTTC
V: TRBV9; size: NA; D: TRBD2; J: TRBJ2-1; CDR3: CASSASGRAVHDQFF; DNA: TGTGCCAGCAGCGCCAGCGGGAGGGCCGTCCATGACCAGTTCTTC
V: TRBV2; size: NA; D: NA; J: TRBJ1-5; CDR3: CASSDVKASRPQHF; DNA: TGTGCCAGCAGTGATGTAAAGGCCAGCCGGCCCCAGCATTTT
V: TRBV7-2; size: few; D: NA; J: TRBJ2-5; CDR3: CASSLDPTLETQYF; DNA: TGTGCCAGCAGCTTAGATCCGACTTTGGAGACCCAGTACTTC
V: TRBV3-1; size: NA; D: NA; J: TRBJ2-5; CDR3: CASSQEVLTQYF; DNA: TGTGCCAGCAGCCAAGAAGTATTGACCCAGTACTTC
V: TRBV6-7; size: NA; D: TRBD2; J: TRBJ2-7; CDR3: CASSYPPTSVFHHEQYF; DNA: TGTGCCAGCAGTTACCCTCCGACTAGCGTCTTCCACCACGAGCAGTACTTC
V: TRBV15; size: NA; D: NA; J: TRBJ2-7; CDR3: CATSRDVQDEQYF; DNA: TGTGCCACCAGCAGAGATGTACAGGATGAGCAGTACTTC
V: TRBV6-4; size: few; D: TRBD2; J: TRBJ2-7; CDR3: CASIVARTSGKWITYEQYF; DNA: TGTGCCAGCATAGTCGCTAGGACTAGCGGGAAGTGGATCACCTACGAGCAGTACTTC
V: TRBV29-1; size: NA; D: TRBD2; J: TRBJ2-1; CDR3: CSVGGTSGPYNEQFF; DNA: TGCAGCGTAGGGGGGACTAGCGGGCCCTACAATGAGCAGTTCTTC
V: TRBV20-1; size: many; D: NA; J: TRBJ1-6; CDR3: CSARYGSSYNSPLHF; DNA: TGCAGTGCTAGATACGGCAGCTCCTATAATTCACCCCTCCACTTT
V: TRBV24-1; size: NA; D: TRBD2; J: TRBJ2-3; CDR3: CATGQGGTSADTQYF; DNA: TGTGCCACCGGACAGGGTGGGACTAGCGCAGATACGCAGTATTTT
V: TRBV6-1; size: once; D: TRBD2; J: TRBJ2-5; CDR3: CASSEASGRQETQYF; DNA: TGTGCCAGCAGTGAAGCTAGCGGGAGGCAAGAGACCCAGTACTTC
V: TRBV10-2; size: few; D: TRBD1; J: TRBJ2-6; CDR3: CASKGTGKAGANVLTF; DNA: TGCGCCAGCAAAGGGACAGGGAAAGCTGGGGCCAACGTCCTGACTTTC
V: TRBV2; size: few; D: TRBD1; J: TRBJ1-4; CDR3: CASRADRTNEKLFF; DNA: TGTGCCAGCAGAGCGGACAGGACTAATGAAAAACTGTTTTTT